The sequence of this T cell receptor (beta chain) was determined in a study of cytomegalovirus exposure and HLA in healthy donors. The CDR3 is made up of 15 amino acids. Between the trimmed V and J ends, which lost 0 bases and 4 bases, there was a span of 10 bases. CDR1 is ENHRY and CDR2 is SYGVKD in the germline V gene. In the PCR, 60 Vbeta and 13 Jbeta primers were used. Sequencing was performed with immunoSEQ multiplex PCR; in TCRdb, only in-frame clones are kept and a portion is missing. The table shows about 130,000 clones, with roughly 80% occurring only once. The sample holds a few counts of this clone.

The receptor was isolated from a woman in her forties in good health and CMV-seronegative. V usage is TRBV10-3 and J usage is TRBJ1-3; D is unresolved. Sequenced sample: PBMCs. CDR3 residues: CAISESLGSGNTIYF. In DNA form, the CDR3 reads TGTGCCATCAGTGAGTCTTTGGGCTCCGGAAACACCATATATTTT.